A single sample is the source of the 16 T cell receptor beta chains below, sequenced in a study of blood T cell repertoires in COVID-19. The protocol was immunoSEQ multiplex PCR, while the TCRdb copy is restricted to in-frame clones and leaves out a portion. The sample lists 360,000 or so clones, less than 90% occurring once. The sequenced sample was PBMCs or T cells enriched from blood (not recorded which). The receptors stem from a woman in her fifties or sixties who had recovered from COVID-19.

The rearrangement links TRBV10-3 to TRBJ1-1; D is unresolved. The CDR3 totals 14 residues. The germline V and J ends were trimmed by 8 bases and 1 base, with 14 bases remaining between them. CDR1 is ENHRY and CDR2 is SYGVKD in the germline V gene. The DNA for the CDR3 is TGTGCCATCCGGGAGACGCCGGCGAACACTGAAGCTTTCTTT. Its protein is CAIRETPANTEAFF.

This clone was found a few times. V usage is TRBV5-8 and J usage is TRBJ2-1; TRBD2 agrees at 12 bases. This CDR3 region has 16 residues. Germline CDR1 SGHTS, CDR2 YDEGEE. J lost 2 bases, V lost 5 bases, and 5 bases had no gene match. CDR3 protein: CASSMGLAGPYNEQFF. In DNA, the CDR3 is TGTGCCAGCAGTATGGGACTAGCGGGCCCCTACAATGAGCAGTTCTTC.

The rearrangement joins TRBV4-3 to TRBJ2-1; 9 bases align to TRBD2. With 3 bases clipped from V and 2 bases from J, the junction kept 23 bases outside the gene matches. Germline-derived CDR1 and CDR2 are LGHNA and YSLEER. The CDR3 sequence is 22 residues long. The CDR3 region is CASSHWATRLADEGDTYNEQFF. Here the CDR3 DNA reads TGCGCCAGCAGCCATTGGGCCACCCGACTAGCGGATGAAGGCGATACCTACAATGAGCAGTTCTTC.

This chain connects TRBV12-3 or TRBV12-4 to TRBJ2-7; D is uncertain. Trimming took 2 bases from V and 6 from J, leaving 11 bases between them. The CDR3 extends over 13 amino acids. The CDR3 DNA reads TGTGCCAGCAGTTTATACAGTCCCGGCGAGCAGTACTTC. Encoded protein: CASSLYSPGEQYF.

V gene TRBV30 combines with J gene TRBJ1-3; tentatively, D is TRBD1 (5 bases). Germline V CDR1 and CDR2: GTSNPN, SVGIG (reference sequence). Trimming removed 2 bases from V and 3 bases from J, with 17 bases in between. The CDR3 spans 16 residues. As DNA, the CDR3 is TGTGCCTGGAGTACCAGCTTCGGGGGGGTTGGAAACACCATATATTTT. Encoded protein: CAWSTSFGGVGNTIYF. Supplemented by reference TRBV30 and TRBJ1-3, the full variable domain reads SQTIHQWPATLVQPVGSPLSLECTVEGTSNPNLYWYRQAAGRGLQLLFYSVGIGQISSEVPQNLSASRPQDRQFILSSKKLLLSDSGFYLCAWSTSFGGVGNTIYFGEGSWLTVV.

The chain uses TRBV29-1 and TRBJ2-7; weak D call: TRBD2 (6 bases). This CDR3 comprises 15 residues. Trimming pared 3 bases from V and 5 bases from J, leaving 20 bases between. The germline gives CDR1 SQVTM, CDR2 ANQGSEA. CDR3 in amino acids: CSVEFRGTHNDEQYF. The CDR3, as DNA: TGCAGCGTTGAGTTCCGCGGGACTCACAACGACGAGCAGTACTTC.

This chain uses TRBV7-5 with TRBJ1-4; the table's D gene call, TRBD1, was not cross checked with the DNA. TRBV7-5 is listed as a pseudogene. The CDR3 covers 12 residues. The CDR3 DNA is TGTGCCAGAAGCACAGAGAATGAAAAACTGTTTTTT. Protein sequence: CARSTENEKLFF.

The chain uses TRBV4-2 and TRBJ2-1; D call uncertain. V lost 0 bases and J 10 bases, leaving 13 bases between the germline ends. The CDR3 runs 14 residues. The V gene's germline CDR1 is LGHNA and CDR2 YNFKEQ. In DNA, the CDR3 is TGTGCCAGCAGCCAAGATCCATTTGAGGAGGAGCAGTTCTTC. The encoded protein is CASSQDPFEEEQFF.

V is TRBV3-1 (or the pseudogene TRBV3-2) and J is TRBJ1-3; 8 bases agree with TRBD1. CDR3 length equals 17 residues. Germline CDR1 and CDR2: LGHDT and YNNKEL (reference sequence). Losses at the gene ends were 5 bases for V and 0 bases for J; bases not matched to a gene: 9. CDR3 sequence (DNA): TGTGCCAGCAGCTACCAGGGACAGGTACTCTCTGGAAACACCATATATTTT. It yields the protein CASSYQGQVLSGNTIYF.

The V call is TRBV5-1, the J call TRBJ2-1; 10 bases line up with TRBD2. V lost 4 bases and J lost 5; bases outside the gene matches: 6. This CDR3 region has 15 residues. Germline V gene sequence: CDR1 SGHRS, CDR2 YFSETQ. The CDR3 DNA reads TGCGCCAGCAGCCTCGTAGCGGGGGGTAACAATGAGCAGTTCTTC. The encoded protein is CASSLVAGGNNEQFF.

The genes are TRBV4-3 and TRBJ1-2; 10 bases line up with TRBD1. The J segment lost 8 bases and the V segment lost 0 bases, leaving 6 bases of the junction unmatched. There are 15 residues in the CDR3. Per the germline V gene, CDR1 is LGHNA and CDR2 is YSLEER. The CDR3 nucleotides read TGCGCCAGCAGCCAAGATCGGGACAGGGGAGGGGGCTACACCTTC. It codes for CASSQDRDRGGGYTF.

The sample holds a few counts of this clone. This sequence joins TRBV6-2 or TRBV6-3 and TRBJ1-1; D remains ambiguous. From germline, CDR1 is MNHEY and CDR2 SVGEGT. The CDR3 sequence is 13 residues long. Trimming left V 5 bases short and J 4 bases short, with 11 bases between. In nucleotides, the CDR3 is TGTGCCAGCAGTGTCGGTGGCGGCACTGAAGCTTTCTTT. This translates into CASSVGGGTEAFF.

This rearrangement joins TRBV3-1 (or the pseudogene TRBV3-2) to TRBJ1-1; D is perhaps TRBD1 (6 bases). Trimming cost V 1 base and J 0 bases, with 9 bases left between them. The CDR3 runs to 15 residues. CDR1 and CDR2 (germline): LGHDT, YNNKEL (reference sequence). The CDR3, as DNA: TGTGCCAGCAGCCAAGCAGGGGCACTGAACACTGAAGCTTTCTTT. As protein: CASSQAGALNTEAFF.

Here the CDR3 reads CASSTGVPGSRNTIYF. CDR3 bases: TGTGCCAGCAGCACGGGGGTGCCAGGCTCCCGGAACACCATATATTTT. V is TRBV5-4 and J is TRBJ1-3, with a possible D match to TRBD1 (5 bases). This CDR3 has 16 residues. The germline gives CDR1 SGHNT, CDR2 YYREEE (reference sequence). The germline V and J ends were trimmed by 4 bases and 7 bases, with 21 bases remaining between them.

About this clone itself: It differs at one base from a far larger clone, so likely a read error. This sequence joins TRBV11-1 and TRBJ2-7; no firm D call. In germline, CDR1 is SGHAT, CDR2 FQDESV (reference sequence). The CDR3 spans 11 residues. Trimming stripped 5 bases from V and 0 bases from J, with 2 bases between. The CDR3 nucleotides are TGTGCCAGCAGCCGCTCCTACGAGCAGTACTTC. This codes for CASSRSYEQYF.

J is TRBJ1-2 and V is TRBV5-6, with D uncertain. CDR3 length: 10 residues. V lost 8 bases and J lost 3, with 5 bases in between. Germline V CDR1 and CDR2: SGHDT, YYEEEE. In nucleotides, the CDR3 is TGTGCCAGTGTATACTATGGCTACACCTTC. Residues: CASVYYGYTF. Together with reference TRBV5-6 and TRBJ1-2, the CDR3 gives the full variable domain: DAGVTQSPTHLIKTRGQQVTLRCSPKSGHDTVSWYQQALGQGPQFIFQYYEEEERQRGNFPDRFSGHQFPNYSSELNVNALLLGDSALYLCASVYYGYTFGSGTRLTVV.